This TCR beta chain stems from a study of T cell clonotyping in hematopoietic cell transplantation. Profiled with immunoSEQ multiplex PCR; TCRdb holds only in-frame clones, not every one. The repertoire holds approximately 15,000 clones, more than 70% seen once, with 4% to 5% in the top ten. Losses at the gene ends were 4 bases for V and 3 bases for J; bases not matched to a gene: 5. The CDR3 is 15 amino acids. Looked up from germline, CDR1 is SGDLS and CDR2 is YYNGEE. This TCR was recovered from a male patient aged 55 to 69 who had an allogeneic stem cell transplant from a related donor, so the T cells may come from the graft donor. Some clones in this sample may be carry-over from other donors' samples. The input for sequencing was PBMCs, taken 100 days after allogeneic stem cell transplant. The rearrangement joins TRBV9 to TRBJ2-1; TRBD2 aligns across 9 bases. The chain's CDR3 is CASSNRAGGYNEQFF. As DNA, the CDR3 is TGTGCCAGCAGCAATCGAGCGGGGGGCTACAATGAGCAGTTCTTC.